This entry is about one T cell receptor beta chain. Between the trimmed V and J ends, which lost 0 bases and 2 bases, there was a span of 9 bases. Germline lookup yields CDR1 SGHRS and CDR2 YFSETQ. This CDR3 spans 14 amino acids. This record belongs to a study of blood T cell repertoires in COVID-19. For the study at large: Both acute and convalescent COVID-19 samples were obtained from the United States, Italy and Spain. From T cells, B-cell-depleted T cells, or PBMCs came the material, which was cDNA or gDNA.

Original data processing: Nucleated cell number was recorded as an estimate derived from reference gene primer amplification. Using immunoSEQ multiplex PCR, the repertoire was profiled, and TCRdb retains in-frame clones only, with some absent. V and J calls and clone size are as listed in that table; D and trimming were resolved from the DNA. The data hold about 140,000 clones, with roughly 88% observed a single time. This chain joins TRBV5-1 and TRBJ2-7, with a possible D match to TRBD1 (6 bases). This clonotype was sampled from a man aged 60-69 years with active or convalescent COVID-19. Sequencing was performed on peripheral blood. CDR3 nucleotides: TGCGCCAGCAGCTTGGACAGGGTGGCCTACGAGCAGTACTTC. As protein: CASSLDRVAYEQYF.